This TCR beta chain was captured in a study of blood T cell repertoires in COVID-19 (TCRdb year 2020). Notes on the research overall: Collaborator samples came from the United States, Italy and Spain and covered acute and convalescent phases of COVID-19. The samples were drawn from the first 160 participants of the ongoing ImmuneRACE study and from 1,254 subjects provided by 6 global collaborators. The prospective study material was composed of cDNA or gDNA derived from T cells, B-cell-depleted T cells, or PBMCs. Where available, HLA class I and class II types were obtained from metadata supplied by the sample provider rather than from assay-based typing. A freely available public database, intended as a resource for researchers studying the immune response to SARS-CoV-2, is where the repertoires were released. Nearly every sample came with metadata listing a de-identified subject ID, COVID-19 status, age in years and sex. The dataset comprised deeply sampled blood TCRbeta repertoires from subjects exposed to, actively infected with, or recovered from COVID-19.

Worth noting for this clone: The target of this receptor is not known. It has no much larger one-base neighbor in the sample; base qualities were not kept.

Collaborating institutions collected whole blood in K2EDTA tubes following their own protocols. For TCRbeta analysis, collaborators shipped samples in one of three forms: frozen whole blood, isolated PBMCs, or DNA extracted from either of those sample types. The immunoSEQ Assay, a bias-controlled multiplex PCR, was used to amplify TCRbeta CDR3 regions from genomic DNA. The paper's processing steps were these. Nucleated cell counts per sample were estimated from amplification of reference gene primers within the assay. To quantify the absolute abundance of each unique TCRbeta CDR3 rearrangement, sequence reads were collapsed and filtered. For each sample, productive Simpson clonality was calculated as the square root of Simpson's diversity index across productive rearrangements. Imported from immuneACCESS, the table was reduced by TCRdb to in-frame sequences with V and J called. These copies leave out some clones; in studies compared against another copy, an unresolved V gene accounts for under half, and the cause of the remainder is not known. V, J and clone size were drawn from that table, and D and trimming were deduced from the DNA. The sample table records some 280,000 clones; about nine tenths of these occur just once. The top ten hold approximately 13% of the sample.

Beyond this particular receptor, the publication reports: How much clinical and demographic metadata was included differed by source and by participant, and the metadata was provided uncurated.

The V and J ends are trimmed by 3 bases and 0 bases, leaving 3 bases between them. The CDR3 has 14 amino acids, counting the end cysteine and phenylalanine. Only the CDR3 part of the read is kept: 42 bases, read in frame from the first base. The germline V gene (reference sequence) sets CDR1 to LGHDT and CDR2 to YNNKEL. The sample taken for sequencing was peripheral blood. This receptor was obtained from a woman aged 55-69 years with acute or convalescent COVID-19. The sequence joins TRBV3-1 (or the pseudogene TRBV3-2) to TRBJ2-6, with no confident D gene call. The DNA is as follows: TGTGCCAGCAGCCAGGCCTCTGGGGCCAACGTCCTGACTTTC. Its product reads: CASSQASGANVLTF.